One and the same sample provided the 20 T cell receptor beta chains below, sequenced in a study of radiation and T cells in renal cell carcinoma. The time point here: blood 4 weeks post-SBRT, at nephrectomy. The treatment was: 15 Gy SBRT to primary tumor, nephrectomy 4 weeks later. TCRdb's copy holds only in-frame clones and misses some; the assay was immunoSEQ multiplex PCR. The sample holds approximately 150,000 clones; around 88% are singletons and the top ten take about a sixth. The source was blood, collected from a patient whose treatment included radiotherapy and nephrectomy. These receptors all stem from a woman in her fifties or sixties with renal cell carcinoma.

A few counts support this clone. The chain recombines TRBV7-9 with TRBJ2-7; 9 bases match TRBD1. The CDR3 runs to 14 residues. V lost 6 bases to trimming and J lost 4 bases; unmatched junction nucleotides: 7. The germline gives CDR1 SEHNR, CDR2 FQNEAQ (reference sequence). CDR3 in DNA: TGTGCCAGCAGACAGGGGGCAGAGGAATACGAGCAGTACTTC. Protein: CASRQGAEEYEQYF.

The V gene is TRBV5-4, the J gene TRBJ2-2; D possibly uses TRBD1 or TRBD2 (5 bases each). Deletions cut 4 bases from V and 4 bases from J, with 14 bases between. This CDR3 is 15 amino acids long. From germline, CDR1 is SGHNT and CDR2 YYREEE (reference sequence). In DNA form, the CDR3 reads TGTGCCAGCAGCCCGTCCGGGGCGTTCACCGGGGAGCTGTTTTTT. Translating it yields CASSPSGAFTGELFF.

This clone appeared once. This chain uses TRBV16 with TRBJ2-1; 7 nucleotides line up with TRBD1. With 4 bases clipped from V and 7 bases from J, the junction kept 16 bases outside the gene matches. Germline V gene lookup returns CDR1 KGHSY and CDR2 FQNENV. The CDR3 length is 17 residues. DNA for the CDR3: TGTGCCAGCAGCCTGACTTTCGCCGGACAGGAAGGGAATGAGCAGTTCTTC. This sequence encodes CASSLTFAGQEGNEQFF.

The rearrangement links TRBV11-2 to TRBJ2-1; D perhaps matches TRBD2 (5 bases). V lost 6 bases and J 10 bases, leaving 10 bases between the germline ends. Germline CDR1 reads SGHAT; CDR2 reads FQNNGV. This CDR3 contains 11 residues. The CDR3 sequence: CASRLGSEQFF. CDR3 in DNA: TGTGCCAGCAGACTTGGGAGCGAGCAGTTCTTC.

The gene calls are TRBV5-4 and TRBJ2-7, with 7 positions matching TRBD1. V was clipped by 4 bases and J by 1 base; unmatched bases: 8. The CDR3 consists of 15 residues. Germline loops: CDR1 SGHNT, CDR2 YYREEE (reference sequence). CDR3 region: CASSRDREVSYEQYF. CDR3 DNA: TGTGCCAGCAGCCGGGACAGAGAAGTATCCTACGAGCAGTACTTC.

This clone turned up a few times. The gene calls are TRBV28 and TRBJ1-1; D unclear. CDR3 size: 15 residues. Germline CDR1 is MDHEN and CDR2 is SYDVKM. Trimming took off 7 bases at V and 0 bases at J, with 15 bases between the two ends. CDR3 in amino acids: CASNAQTSMNTEAFF. In DNA, the CDR3 is TGTGCCAGCAACGCACAGACAAGCATGAACACTGAAGCTTTCTTT.

The chain uses TRBV18 and TRBJ1-2, with D maybe TRBD1 (5 bases). The CDR3 length is 15 residues. V was cut by 3 bases and J by 3 bases, with 14 bases left in between. CDR1 and CDR2 (germline): KGHSH, LQKENI. The CDR3 reads CASSPLVDSHYGYTF. The CDR3 region has the DNA TGTGCCAGCTCACCCCTGGTAGACAGCCACTATGGCTACACCTTC.

This chain links TRBV2 with TRBJ2-7; tentative D call: TRBD1 (5 bases). Germline V lookup: CDR1 SNHLY, CDR2 FYNNEI. This CDR3 contains 13 residues. V shed 4 bases and J shed 1 base, with 8 bases lying between them. CDR3 in amino acids: CASSGRESYEQYF. CDR3 in DNA: TGTGCCAGCAGTGGCAGGGAATCCTACGAGCAGTACTTC.

This chain connects TRBV28 to TRBJ2-7; D remains unclear. V was clipped by 7 bases and J by 3 bases, with 16 bases between them. Germline-derived CDR1 and CDR2 are MDHEN and SYDVKM. CDR3 size: 14 residues. The CDR3 nucleotides read TGTGCCAGCAAGAACCCTCAAGGTCGCTACGAGCAGTACTTC. It is translated as CASKNPQGRYEQYF.

The gene calls are TRBV4-3 and TRBJ2-2; D perhaps matches TRBD1 (6 bases). Germline V lookup: CDR1 LGHNA, CDR2 YSLEER. V was trimmed by 4 bases and J by 1 base, leaving 16 bases between them. The length of the CDR3 is 17 residues. The CDR3 sequence is CASSRQAWTENTGELFF. The CDR3 nucleotides read TGCGCCAGCAGCCGGCAGGCCTGGACAGAGAACACCGGGGAGCTGTTTTTT.

The chain recombines TRBV7-8 with TRBJ2-5; D is uncertain. V was pared by 5 bases and J by 1 base, with 2 bases between. The CDR3 is 11 residues long. Germline values: CDR1 SGHVS, CDR2 FQNEAQ. For the CDR3, the DNA is TGTGCCAGCAGCGCCCAAGAGACCCAGTACTTC. Its translation is CASSAQETQYF. Full variable domain (missing parts from reference TRBV7-8 and TRBJ2-5): GAGVSQSPRYKVAKRGQDVALRCDPISGHVSLFWYQQALGQGPEFLTYFQNEAQLDKSGLPSDRFFAERPEGSVSTLKIQRTQQEDSAVYLCASSAQETQYFGPGTRLLVL.

This chain joins TRBV19 and TRBJ1-1; no firm D call. The CDR3 is 11 amino acids. The germline V gene encodes CDR1 LNHDA and CDR2 SQIVND (reference sequence). Trimming pared 10 bases from V and 4 bases from J, leaving 10 bases between. CDR3 residues: CATLRSTEAFF. CDR3 bases: TGTGCCACCCTCAGGTCCACTGAAGCTTTCTTT. Using reference TRBV19 and TRBJ1-1 for the parts outside the CDR3, the full variable domain is DGGITQSPKYLFRKEGQNVTLSCEQNLNHDAMYWYRQDPGQGLRLIYYSQIVNDFQKGDIAEGYSVSREKKESFPLTVTSAQKNPTAFYLCATLRSTEAFFGQGTRLTVV.

Written as DNA, the CDR3 is TGCGCCAGCAGTGATGGGGGTAGGGGGAACTACGAGCAGTACTTC. Its protein is CASSDGGRGNYEQYF. This rearrangement joins TRBV10-1 to TRBJ2-5; a weak D match, TRBD1 (6 bases). The DNA end is a closer match to TRBJ2-7, so the J assignment may be wrong. Looked up from germline, CDR1 is WNHNN and CDR2 is SYGVQD (reference sequence). CDR3 size: 15 residues.

The chain is built from TRBV5-6 and TRBJ2-2; D call uncertain. Germline values: CDR1 SGHDT, CDR2 YYEEEE. The length of the CDR3 is 11 residues. V was pared by 1 base and J by 9 bases, with 4 bases between. The CDR3 DNA sequence: TGTGCCAGCAGCTTGAGCCGGGAGCTGTTTTTT. Its protein product is CASSLSRELFF.

The V call is TRBV28, the J call TRBJ2-1; perhaps D is TRBD1 or TRBD2 (5 bases each). CDR1 MDHEN and CDR2 SYDVKM come from the germline V gene. This CDR3 contains 14 residues. V lost 3 bases and J lost 5, with 11 bases in between. The CDR3 DNA reads TGTGCCAGCAGTTTCCCGGGACGGCACAATGAGCAGTTCTTC. Translating it yields CASSFPGRHNEQFF.

V usage is TRBV5-4 and J usage is TRBJ2-5, with TRBD1 as a possible D gene (6 bases). The germline gives CDR1 SGHNT, CDR2 YYREEE (reference sequence). V was trimmed by 4 bases and J by 1 base, leaving 11 bases between them. The CDR3 runs to 14 residues. CDR3 coding DNA: TGTGCCAGCAGCCCCGGACAGATCCAAGAGACCCAGTACTTC. Amino acids: CASSPGQIQETQYF.

The rearrangement joins TRBV2 to TRBJ2-3; 7 bases agree with TRBD2. Germline lookup yields CDR1 SNHLY and CDR2 FYNNEI. CDR3 length: 17 residues. V shed 3 bases, J shed 2 bases, and the junction held 11 bases outside the gene matches. The CDR3 DNA reads TGTGCCAGCAGTGAGGGGTCTAGCGGCCGGAACACAGATACGCAGTATTTT. It is translated as CASSEGSSGRNTDTQYF.

This clone has more than one count but fewer than ten. V gene TRBV28 combines with J gene TRBJ1-6, with 7 bases fitting TRBD1. This CDR3 has 14 residues. J was trimmed by 6 bases and V by 9 bases; bases with no gene match: 8. Germline V gene sequence: CDR1 MDHEN, CDR2 SYDVKM. Here the CDR3 DNA reads TGTGCCAGTTACCCAAGGGGGCTTAATTCACCCCTCCACTTT. Protein: CASYPRGLNSPLHF.

V and J are TRBV28 and TRBJ2-7; 8 nucleotides align to TRBD1. This CDR3 spans 13 amino acids. Germline CDR1 MDHEN, CDR2 SYDVKM. V lost 6 bases to trimming and J lost 11 bases; unmatched junction nucleotides: 12. The CDR3 coding sequence is TGTGCCAGCAGCCCCGGACAGGGTGGGAGCAAGTACTTC. This sequence encodes CASSPGQGGSKYF.

The chain joins TRBV7-7 to TRBJ2-3; 7 bases agree with TRBD1. This CDR3 is 15 amino acids long. The V gene end was trimmed by 1 base and the J gene end by 4 bases; junction bases not matched to a gene: 5. CDR1 is SSHAT and CDR2 is FNYEAQ in the germline V gene (reference sequence). The CDR3: CASSLELDRADTQYF. The CDR3 bases are TGTGCCAGCAGCTTAGAATTAGACAGGGCAGATACGCAGTATTTT. Full variable domain (rest looked up from reference TRBV7-7 and TRBJ2-3): GAGVSQSPRYKVTKRGQDVTLRCDPISSHATLYWYQQALGQGPEFLTYFNYEAQPDKSGLPSDRFSAERPEGSISTLTIQRTEQRDSAMYRCASSLELDRADTQYFGPGTRLTVL.